The 22 T cell receptor beta chains below all came from one sample that was sequenced in a study of T cell responses to AZD1222 COVID-19 vaccine. Sequencing was performed with immunoSEQ multiplex PCR; in TCRdb, only in-frame clones are kept and a portion is missing. The sample has some 190,000 clones; about 93% are singletons. The starting material was peripheral blood, obtained 28 days after the second AZD1222 dose. The source is an adult who received the AZD1222 COVID-19 vaccine.

The genes are TRBV28 and TRBJ1-5; 8 bases are a match to TRBD1. CDR3 length equals 14 residues. Germline lookup yields CDR1 MDHEN and CDR2 SYDVKM. The junction had 2 bases not matched to a gene; V was cut back by 7 bases and J by 0 bases. CDR3 DNA sequence: TGTGCCAGCAACAGGGGGAATAGCAATCAGCCCCAGCATTTT. The encoded protein is CASNRGNSNQPQHF.

The rearrangement links TRBV10-3 to TRBJ1-3, with no clear D. CDR3 length: 12 amino acids. Deletions cut 6 bases from V and 4 bases from J, with 7 bases between. Germline CDR1 ENHRY, CDR2 SYGVKD. CDR3 sequence (DNA): TGTGCCATCAGCTTGTCAGGAAACACCATATATTTT. Its protein product is CAISLSGNTIYF.

The chain joins TRBV6-1 to TRBJ1-6, with D perhaps TRBD1 (5 bases). The V end was cut by 4 bases, the J end by 9 bases, with 13 bases between. This CDR3 is 14 amino acids long. Germline CDR1 MNHNS, CDR2 SASEGT. The CDR3 DNA is TGTGCCAGCAGTGTAGCAGGGATGGGTTCACCCCTCCACTTT. It yields the protein CASSVAGMGSPLHF.

This chain connects TRBV2 to TRBJ2-2; 11 nucleotides agree with TRBD1. V gave up 5 bases and J gave up 4 bases; unmatched junction bases: 6. There are 16 residues in the CDR3. Germline V gene sequence: CDR1 SNHLY, CDR2 FYNNEI. The chain's CDR3 is CASSPGTGGGTGELFF. The CDR3 nucleotides are TGTGCCAGCAGTCCCGGGACAGGGGGTGGCACCGGGGAGCTGTTTTTT.

The gene calls are TRBV23-1 and TRBJ1-2; 8 bases map to TRBD1. TRBV23-1 is classed as an ORF, of uncertain function. This CDR3 contains 17 residues. The J segment lost 4 bases and the V segment lost 4 bases, leaving 14 bases of the junction unmatched. The CDR3 reads CASSPSTRTGLGYGYTF. The CDR3 bases are TGCGCCAGCAGTCCATCGACCCGGACAGGGTTGGGCTATGGCTACACCTTC.

The rearrangement uses TRBV2 and TRBJ1-5; D unclear. There are 11 residues in the CDR3. The V gene lost 7 bases and the J gene lost 11 bases, with 12 bases spanning the gap. Per the germline V gene, CDR1 is SNHLY and CDR2 is FYNNEI. The CDR3 nucleotides are TGTGCCAGCATTTCCGATGGGACCCAGCATTTT. Translation: CASISDGTQHF.

The chain has TRBV7-9 and TRBJ2-1; 9 positions agree with TRBD2. This CDR3 spans 16 amino acids. V lost 4 bases and J lost 4; bases outside the gene matches: 8. CDR1 and CDR2 from the germline V gene are SEHNR and FQNEAQ (reference sequence). CDR3 in DNA: TGTGCCAGCAGCTCGCATACTAGCGGGCTATACAATGAGCAGTTCTTC. It specifies CASSSHTSGLYNEQFF. Filled out from reference TRBV7-9 and TRBJ2-1, the complete variable domain reads DTGVSQNPRHKITKRGQNVTFRCDPISEHNRLYWYRQTLGQGPEFLTYFQNEAQLEKSRLLSDRFSAERPKGSFSTLEIQRTEQGDSAMYLCASSSHTSGLYNEQFFGPGTRLTVL.

CDR3 coding DNA: TGTGCCAGCAGATACGGGAGGGGAGACAATCAGCCCCAGCATTTT. Translated: CASRYGRGDNQPQHF. The chain uses TRBV6-5 and TRBJ1-5; a weak D match, TRBD1 (5 bases). Trimming removed 6 bases from V and 3 bases from J, with 15 bases in between. This CDR3 spans 15 amino acids. Germline CDR1 is MNHEY and CDR2 is SVGAGI.

The chain uses TRBV6-2 or TRBV6-3 and TRBJ2-1, with D perhaps matching TRBD1 or TRBD2 (6 bases each). Germline V lookup: CDR1 MNHEY, CDR2 SVGEGT. V lost 2 bases and J lost 6, with 14 bases in between. The length of the CDR3 is 15 residues. For the CDR3, the DNA is TGTGCCAGCAGTTACGGGGGGCCCCGCGTCAATGAGCAGTTCTTC. Translated, it gives CASSYGGPRVNEQFF.

The V and J genes are TRBV7-2 and TRBJ2-1; 8 nucleotides line up with TRBD2. CDR1 and CDR2 from the germline V gene are SGHTA and FQGNSA. This CDR3 comprises 19 residues. After removal of 1 base from V and 1 base from J, the junction contained 12 bases not matched to a gene. The CDR3 bases are TGTGCCAGCAGCTTAGTTCCCCCCTGGGTAGCGGGGTCCTACAATGAGCAGTTCTTC. It codes for CASSLVPPWVAGSYNEQFF.

The V and J genes are TRBV7-8 and TRBJ1-2, with D possibly being TRBD1 (5 bases). The CDR3 loop spans 16 amino acids. Germline V CDR1 and CDR2: SGHVS, FQNEAQ. Between the trimmed V and J ends, which lost 5 bases and 0 bases, there was a span of 16 bases. This CDR3 reads CASSPTYRTTNYGYTF. As DNA, the CDR3 is TGTGCCAGCAGCCCCACATACAGGACGACTAACTATGGCTACACCTTC.

The chain uses TRBV30 and TRBJ2-7; TRBD1 or TRBD2 may be the D gene (6 bases each). The CDR3 is 13 residues long. CDR1 is GTSNPN and CDR2 is SVGIG in the germline V gene (reference sequence). V gave up 0 bases and J gave up 8 bases, with 14 bases separating them. CDR3 protein: CAWSVGGFSQQYF. CDR3 sequence (DNA): TGTGCCTGGAGTGTAGGGGGGTTTAGCCAGCAGTACTTC. The full variable domain, completed using reference TRBV30 and TRBJ2-7, is SQTIHQWPATLVQPVGSPLSLECTVEGTSNPNLYWYRQAAGRGLQLLFYSVGIGQISSEVPQNLSASRPQDRQFILSSKKLLLSDSGFYLCAWSVGGFSQQYFGPGTRLTVT.

This CDR3 is CASSARPDGAYNEQFF. The CDR3 nucleotides read TGTGCCAGCAGCGCCCGCCCGGACGGAGCCTACAATGAGCAGTTCTTC. The chain combines TRBV9 with TRBJ2-1; D call uncertain. V gave up 3 bases and J gave up 2 bases, with 15 bases separating them. The CDR3 is 16 amino acids. Germline CDR1 SGDLS, CDR2 YYNGEE.

This chain joins TRBV6-5 and TRBJ1-5, with D maybe TRBD1 (5 bases). This CDR3 region has 13 residues. Trimming removed 4 bases from V and 4 bases from J, with 8 bases in between. The germline V gene has CDR1 MNHEY and CDR2 SVGAGI. The CDR3 here is CASSWDWNQPQHF. The CDR3 DNA reads as TGTGCCAGCAGTTGGGACTGGAATCAGCCCCAGCATTTT.

This chain links TRBV19 with TRBJ2-2; 7 bases line up with TRBD2. The ends lost 5 bases at V and 2 bases at J; junction bases unmatched: 8. Germline loops: CDR1 LNHDA, CDR2 SQIVND (reference sequence). This CDR3 is built from 16 residues. CDR3 residues: CASSYGGGLNTGELFF. The DNA of the CDR3 is TGTGCCAGTAGTTACGGGGGAGGGTTAAACACCGGGGAGCTGTTTTTT.

The genes are TRBV7-9 and TRBJ1-1; D is ambiguous. There are 14 residues in the CDR3. Germline V gene sequence: CDR1 SEHNR, CDR2 FQNEAQ (reference sequence). Trimming removed 3 bases from V and 6 bases from J, with 14 bases in between. The CDR3 DNA sequence: TGTGCCAGCAGCTTCGAAGCCCCTCTGGCTGAAGCTTTCTTT. It translates to CASSFEAPLAEAFF.

This clone appeared a few times. In the same sample, other DNA sequences code for this CDR3. This chain uses TRBV6-4 with TRBJ2-3, with 10 bases matching TRBD2. This CDR3 region has 19 residues. Looked up from germline, CDR1 is MRHNA and CDR2 is SNTAGT. With V trimmed by 0 bases and J by 3 bases, 12 bases remained unmatched. CDR3 residues: CASSDSAGASGGATDTQYF. The CDR3 nucleotides read TGTGCCAGCAGTGACTCCGCGGGGGCGAGCGGGGGGGCAACAGATACGCAGTATTTT.

The chain carries TRBV4-2 and TRBJ2-2, with D uncertain. Between the trimmed V and J ends, which lost 0 bases and 6 bases, there was a span of 5 bases. Germline CDR1 and CDR2: LGHNA and YNFKEQ. The CDR3 has 13 amino acids. CDR3 region: CASSQESAGELFF. CDR3 nucleotides: TGTGCCAGCAGCCAAGAATCCGCCGGGGAGCTGTTTTTT.

V is TRBV6-1 and J is TRBJ1-4, with TRBD1 matching over 9 bases. J lost 8 bases, V lost 3 bases, and 7 bases had no gene match. Germline loops: CDR1 MNHNS, CDR2 SASEGT. The CDR3 is 15 residues long. CDR3 loop: CASSDDRTGVEKLFF. The DNA for the CDR3 is TGTGCCAGCAGTGATGACAGGACAGGGGTGGAAAAACTGTTTTTT.

V and J are TRBV4-1 and TRBJ2-7; 9 bases match TRBD2. V was clipped by 2 bases and J by 2 bases; unmatched bases: 4. The CDR3 is made up of 15 amino acids. Germline CDR1 and CDR2: MGHRA and YSYEKL. The CDR3 DNA sequence: TGCGCCAGCAGCCAATTAGCGGGGGCGACCTACGAGCAGTACTTC. This translates into CASSQLAGATYEQYF.

The chain employs TRBV5-4 and TRBJ2-3; 10 bases line up with TRBD2. The CDR3 contains 18 residues. In germline, CDR1 is SGHNT, CDR2 YYREEE (reference sequence). V was clipped by 6 bases and J by 2 bases; unmatched bases: 15. The CDR3 reads CASNFPRGAGGNTDTQYF. In nucleotides, the CDR3 is TGTGCCAGCAATTTCCCCAGGGGAGCGGGGGGGAACACAGATACGCAGTATTTT.

The V and J genes are TRBV7-8 and TRBJ2-6; D is perhaps TRBD1 (6 bases). The germline CDR1 and CDR2 sequences are SGHVS and FQNEAQ. Trimming shortened V by 5 bases and J by 0 bases, and 20 bases separated the two germline ends. The CDR3 is made up of 19 amino acids. The CDR3 here is CASSTHQAGANSGANVLTF. CDR3 DNA: TGTGCCAGCAGCACCCATCAGGCAGGGGCCAACTCTGGGGCCAACGTCCTGACTTTC.